Below are 7 T cell receptor beta chains sequenced from a single sample in a study of cytomegalovirus exposure and HLA in healthy donors. A multiplex PCR was run with 60 Vbeta primers and 13 Jbeta primers. Profiled with immunoSEQ multiplex PCR; TCRdb holds only in-frame clones, not every one. The data contain 100,000 or so clones, more than 70% of them singletons. Sequenced material: PBMCs. Receptor source: a man aged 30 to 45 in good health and CMV-seronegative.

The DNA for the CDR3 is TGTGCCAGCAGTCCAGGGACTAGCCAAGGCGAGCAGTACTTC. Its protein is CASSPGTSQGEQYF. The chain recombines TRBV28 with TRBJ2-7; 9 bases line up with TRBD2. The germline gives CDR1 MDHEN, CDR2 SYDVKM. This CDR3 spans 14 amino acids. The ends lost 5 bases at V and 6 bases at J; junction bases unmatched: 8.

The chain recombines TRBV7-2 with TRBJ2-1; 7 bases map to TRBD1. The germline V gene encodes CDR1 SGHTA and CDR2 FQGNSA. The V segment lost 5 bases and the J segment 0 bases; nucleotides outside the gene matches: 10. This CDR3 has 17 amino acids. The CDR3 DNA is TGTGCCAGCAGCATAGAGGGGGCGGGTAGCTCCTACAATGAGCAGTTCTTC. Encoded protein: CASSIEGAGSSYNEQFF.

Comment on this clone: The germline gene is not matched at one end of the junction; a read error may be the cause. The chain employs TRBV15 and TRBJ2-5; 10 bases are shared with TRBD2. Germline lookup yields CDR1 LNHNV and CDR2 YYDKDF (reference sequence). The length of the CDR3 is 15 residues. DNA of the CDR3: TGTGCCGCCAGGGCTAGCGGGAGACACGAAGAGACCCAGTACTTC. Translation: CAARASGRHEETQYF.

The rearrangement links TRBV11-3 to TRBJ2-7; D ambiguous. V dropped 5 bases and J dropped 4 bases, with 18 bases sitting between them. Per the germline V gene, CDR1 is SGHNT and CDR2 is YENEEA. The CDR3 length is 15 residues. Written as DNA, the CDR3 is TGTGCCAGCAGCCAAGACGGAGCGCCTTTTTACGAGCAGTACTTC. This encodes CASSQDGAPFYEQYF.

On this clone: The same CDR3 also results from other DNA sequences found in this sample. The chain combines TRBV4-1 with TRBJ2-7; D is uncertain. CDR3 length: 13 amino acids. CDR1 is MGHRA and CDR2 is YSYEKL in the germline V gene. V lost 0 bases, J lost 1 base, and 4 bases lay in between. The CDR3 region is CASSQDRSYEQYF. CDR3 DNA: TGCGCCAGCAGCCAAGACCGGTCCTACGAGCAGTACTTC.

This clone was detected only a few times. The chain has TRBV27 and TRBJ2-6; D is ambiguous. The CDR3 runs 13 residues. V lost 3 bases and J lost 3, with 3 bases in between. Germline CDR1 is MNHEY and CDR2 is SMNVEV (reference sequence). The CDR3 is CASSFGGANVLTF. The CDR3 DNA follows: TGTGCCAGCAGTTTCGGTGGGGCCAACGTCCTGACTTTC.

V is TRBV5-1 and J is TRBJ2-3; 7 bases align to TRBD2. The CDR3 has 14 amino acids. Germline V gene lookup returns CDR1 SGHRS and CDR2 YFSETQ. Trimming cost V 7 bases and J 2 bases; bases outside gene matches: 7. The CDR3 coding sequence is TGCGCCAGCCGACCAGCGGGGCTCACAGATACGCAGTATTTT. This sequence encodes CASRPAGLTDTQYF.